Listed below are T cell receptor beta chains from one sample, sequenced in a study of T-cell reconstitution after alpha-beta-depleted transplantation in children. TCRdb fed the PCR reads into MiXCR, producing one record per CDR3 protein. In the table there are roughly 500,000 distinct CDR3 sequences, about 31% of which are singletons. The sequencing used PBMCs from the stem cell graft donor, collected from the stem cell graft. All receptors come from a human donor who donated a stem cell graft to a child with aplastic anemia. Both conserved end residues are part of each CDR3. The order of the fields is D gene, V gene, clone size, CDR3 length, J gene, CDR3 DNA, CDR3 protein. A D gene is named only where the DNA matches it firmly. Size values are once, few and many counts, or a class for expanded clones, and some rows have none.

>.|TRBV7-6|few|15|TRBJ2-1
TGTGCCAGCAGCTTATTTCGGGGACCAAACAATGAGCAGTTCTTC
CASSLFRGPNNEQFF
>.|TRBV6-1|.|14|TRBJ1-3
TGTGCCAGCAGGTCTCATGGGGCCAGAAACACCATATATTTT
CASRSHGARNTIYF
>.|TRBV29-1|.|13|TRBJ1-1
TGCAGCGTTGAGACATCACTGAACACTGAAGCTTTCTTT
CSVETSLNTEAFF
>.|TRBV18|few|14|TRBJ2-1
TGTGCCAGCTCACCACAGGGAACTTCGAATGAGCAGTTCTTC
CASSPQGTSNEQFF
>.|TRBV5-6|.|14|TRBJ1-1
TGTGCCAGCAGCCGAGTACAGGGTAGCACTGAAGCTTTCTTT
CASSRVQGSTEAFF
>TRBD2|TRBV20-1|.|13|TRBJ2-1
TGCAGTGCTAGACCGGGACTAGGATATGAGCAGTTCTTC
CSARPGLGYEQFF
>.|TRBV5-1|.|14|TRBJ1-1
TGCGCCAGCAGCCAGGGTCCGCCGAACACTGAAGCTTTCTTT
CASSQGPPNTEAFF
>TRBD2|TRBV14|.|20|TRBJ2-2
TGTGCCAGCAGCCAGTCGGGACTAGCGGGAGGCGCTAGAAACACCGGGGAGCTGTTTTTT
CASSQSGLAGGARNTGELFF
>.|TRBV24-1|few|12|TRBJ2-2
TGTGCCACCAGTGAAAACACCGGGGAGCTGTTTTTT
CATSENTGELFF
>.|TRBV11-2|.|16|TRBJ1-2
TGTGCCAGCAGCTTAGGGAAGGGAGGGAGTCCGACCGGCTACACCTTC
CASSLGKGGSPTGYTF
>.|TRBV10-1|.|13|TRBJ2-1
TGCGCCAGCAGTGAGTCGGTGGGGGGTGAGCAGTTCTTC
CASSESVGGEQFF
>.|TRBV29-1|.|13|TRBJ1-2
TGCAGCGTTGACAGAGGGGCTAACTATGGCTACACCTTC
CSVDRGANYGYTF
>TRBD1|TRBV28|.|12|TRBJ2-7
TGTGCCGGCGGACAGGGGGTTGACGAGCAGTACTTC
CAGGQGVDEQYF
>TRBD1|TRBV12-3/TRBV12-4|.|16|TRBJ2-1
TGTGCCAGCAGTTTAGTAATGGGACAGTCCTACAATGAGCAGTTCTTC
CASSLVMGQSYNEQFF
>.|TRBV6-2/TRBV6-3|.|13|TRBJ2-1
TGTGCCAGCAGTTACGTTGAAGGTCAGGAGCAGTTCTTC
CASSYVEGQEQFF
>TRBD1|TRBV12-5|few|14|TRBJ1-4
TGTGCTAGTGGTGTGGGACAGGGTAGGGAAAAACTGTTTTTT
CASGVGQGREKLFF